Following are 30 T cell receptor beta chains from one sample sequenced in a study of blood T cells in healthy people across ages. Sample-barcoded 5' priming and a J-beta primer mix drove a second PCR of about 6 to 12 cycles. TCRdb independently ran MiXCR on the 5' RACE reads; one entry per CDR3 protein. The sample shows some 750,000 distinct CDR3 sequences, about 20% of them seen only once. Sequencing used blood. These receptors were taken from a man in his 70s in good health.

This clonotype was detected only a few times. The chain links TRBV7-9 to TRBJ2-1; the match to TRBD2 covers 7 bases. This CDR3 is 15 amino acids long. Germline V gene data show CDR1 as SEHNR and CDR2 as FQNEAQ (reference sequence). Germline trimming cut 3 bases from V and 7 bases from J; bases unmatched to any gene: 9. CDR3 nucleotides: TGTGCCAGCAGCTTTAAAGCGGGACGTGGAAATGAGCAGTTCTTC. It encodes CASSFKAGRGNEQFF.

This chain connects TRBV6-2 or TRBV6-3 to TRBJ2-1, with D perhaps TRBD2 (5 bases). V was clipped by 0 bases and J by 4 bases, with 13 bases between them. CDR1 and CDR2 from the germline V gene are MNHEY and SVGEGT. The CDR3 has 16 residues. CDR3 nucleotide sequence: TGTGCCAGCAGTTACTCACACTCGGGGTTTTACAATGAGCAGTTCTTC. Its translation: CASSYSHSGFYNEQFF.

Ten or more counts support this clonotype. CDR3 sequence (DNA): TGCGCCAGCAGTAGGACGGACAGAAACACCGGGGAGCTGTTTTTT. The encoded protein is CASSRTDRNTGELFF. The gene calls are TRBV5-1 and TRBJ2-2, with D possibly TRBD1 on 6 matching bases. CDR1 and CDR2 from the germline V gene are SGHRS and YFSETQ. The germline V and J ends were trimmed by 5 bases and 2 bases, with 13 bases remaining between them. CDR3 length equals 15 residues.

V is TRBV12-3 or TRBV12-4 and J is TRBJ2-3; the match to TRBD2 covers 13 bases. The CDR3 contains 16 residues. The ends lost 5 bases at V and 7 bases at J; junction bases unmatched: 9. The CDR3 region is CASSPRTSGRIHTQYF. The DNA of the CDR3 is TGTGCCAGCAGTCCGCGGACTAGCGGGAGAATTCATACGCAGTATTTT.

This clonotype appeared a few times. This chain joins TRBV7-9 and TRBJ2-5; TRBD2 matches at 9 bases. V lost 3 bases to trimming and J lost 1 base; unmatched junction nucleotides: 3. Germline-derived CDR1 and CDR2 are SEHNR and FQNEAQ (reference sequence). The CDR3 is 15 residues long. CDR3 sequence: CASSFSTSGQETQYF. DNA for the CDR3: TGTGCCAGCAGCTTTTCGACTAGCGGCCAAGAGACCCAGTACTTC.

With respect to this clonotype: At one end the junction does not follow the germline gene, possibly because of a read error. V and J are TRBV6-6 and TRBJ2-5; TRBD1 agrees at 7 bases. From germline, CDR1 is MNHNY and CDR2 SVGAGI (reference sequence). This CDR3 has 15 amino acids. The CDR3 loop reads CASSRDRVWQEAQYF. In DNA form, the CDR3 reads TGTGCCAGCAGCCGCGACAGGGTTTGGCAAGAGGCCCAGTACTTC.

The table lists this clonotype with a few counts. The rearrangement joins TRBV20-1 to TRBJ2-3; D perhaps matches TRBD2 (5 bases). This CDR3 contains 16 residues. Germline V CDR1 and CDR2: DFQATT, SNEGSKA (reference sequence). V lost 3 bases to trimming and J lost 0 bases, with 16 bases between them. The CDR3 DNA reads TGCAGTGCTAGGGACTCCTACTCCTCTAGCACAGATACGCAGTATTTT. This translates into CSARDSYSSSTDTQYF.

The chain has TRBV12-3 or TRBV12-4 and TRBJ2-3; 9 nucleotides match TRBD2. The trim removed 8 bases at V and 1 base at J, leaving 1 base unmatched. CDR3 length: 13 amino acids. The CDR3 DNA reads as TGTGCCAGCTGGACTAGCGGCACAGATACGCAGTATTTT. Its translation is CASWTSGTDTQYF.

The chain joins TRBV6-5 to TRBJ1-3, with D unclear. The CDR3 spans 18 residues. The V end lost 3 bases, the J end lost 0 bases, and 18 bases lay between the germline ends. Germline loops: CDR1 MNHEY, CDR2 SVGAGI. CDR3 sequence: CASSYLGGRRFSGNTIYF. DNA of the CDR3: TGTGCCAGCAGTTATCTCGGAGGCAGGAGATTCTCTGGAAACACCATATATTTT.

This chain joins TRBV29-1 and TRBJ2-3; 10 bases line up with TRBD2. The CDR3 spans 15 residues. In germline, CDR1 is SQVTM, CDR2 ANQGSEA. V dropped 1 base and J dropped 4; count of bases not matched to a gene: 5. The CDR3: CSVEGPSGGADTQYF. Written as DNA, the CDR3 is TGCAGCGTTGAAGGCCCGAGCGGGGGGGCAGATACGCAGTATTTT.

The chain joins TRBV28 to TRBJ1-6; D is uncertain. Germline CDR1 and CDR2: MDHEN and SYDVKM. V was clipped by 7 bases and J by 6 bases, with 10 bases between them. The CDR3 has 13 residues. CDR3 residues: CASTTQPNSPLHF. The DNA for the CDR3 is TGTGCCAGCACCACCCAGCCTAATTCACCCCTCCACTTT.

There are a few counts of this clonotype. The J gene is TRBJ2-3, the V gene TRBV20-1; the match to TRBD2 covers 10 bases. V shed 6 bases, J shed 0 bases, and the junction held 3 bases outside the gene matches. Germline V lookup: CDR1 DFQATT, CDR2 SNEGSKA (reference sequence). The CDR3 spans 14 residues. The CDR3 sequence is CSATSGASTDTQYF. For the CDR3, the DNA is TGCAGTGCAACTAGCGGGGCCAGCACAGATACGCAGTATTTT.

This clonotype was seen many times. CDR3: CASMSNEKLFF. CDR3 bases: TGTGCCAGCATGTCAAATGAAAAACTGTTTTTT. The chain has TRBV28 and TRBJ1-4; no clear D gene. Per the germline V gene, CDR1 is MDHEN and CDR2 is SYDVKM. This CDR3 region has 11 residues. V lost 7 bases and J 5 bases, leaving 5 bases between the germline ends.

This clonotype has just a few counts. The CDR3 region has the DNA TGTGCCAGCAGTCGTCAGGGATCGGTCACTGAAGCTTTCTTT. This sequence encodes CASSRQGSVTEAFF. The chain joins TRBV6-2 or TRBV6-3 to TRBJ1-1; D is possibly TRBD1 (5 bases). V lost 5 bases to trimming and J lost 4 bases, with 14 bases between them. Germline CDR1 is MNHEY and CDR2 is SVGEGT. This CDR3 region has 14 residues.

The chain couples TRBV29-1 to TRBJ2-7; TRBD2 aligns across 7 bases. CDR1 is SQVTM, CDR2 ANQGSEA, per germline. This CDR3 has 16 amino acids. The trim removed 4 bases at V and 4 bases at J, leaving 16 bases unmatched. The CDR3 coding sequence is TGCAGCGTTGGTATACGAGGGGCTAGCGGAAAGTACGAGCAGTACGTC. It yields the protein CSVGIRGASGKYEQYV.

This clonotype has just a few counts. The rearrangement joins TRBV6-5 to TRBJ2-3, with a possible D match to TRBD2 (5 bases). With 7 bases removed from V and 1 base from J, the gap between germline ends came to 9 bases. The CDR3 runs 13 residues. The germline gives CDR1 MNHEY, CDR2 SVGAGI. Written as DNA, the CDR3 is TGTGCCAGCAAGGCGGGCGGCACAGATACGCAGTATTTT. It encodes CASKAGGTDTQYF.

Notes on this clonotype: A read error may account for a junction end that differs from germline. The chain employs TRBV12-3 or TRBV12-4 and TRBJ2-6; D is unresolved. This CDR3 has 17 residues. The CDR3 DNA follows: TGTGCCAGCAGTCCTTTGACGCTCCTGGTTGGGGTCAACGTCCTGACTTTC. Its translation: CASSPLTLLVGVNVLTF.

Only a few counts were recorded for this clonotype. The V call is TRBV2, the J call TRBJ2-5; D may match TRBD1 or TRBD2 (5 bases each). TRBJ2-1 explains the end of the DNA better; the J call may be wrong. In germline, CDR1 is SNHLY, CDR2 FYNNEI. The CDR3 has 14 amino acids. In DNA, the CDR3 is TGTGCCAGCATCCGGGACGGGACCTACAATGAGCAGTTCTTC. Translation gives CASIRDGTYNEQFF.

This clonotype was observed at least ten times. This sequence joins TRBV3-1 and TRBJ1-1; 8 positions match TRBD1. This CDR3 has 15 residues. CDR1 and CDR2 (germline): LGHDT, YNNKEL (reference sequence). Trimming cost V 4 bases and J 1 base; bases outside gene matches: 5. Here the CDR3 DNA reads TGTGCCAGCAGCCCTACCGACAGGGGGAACACTGAAGCTTTCTTT. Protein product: CASSPTDRGNTEAFF.

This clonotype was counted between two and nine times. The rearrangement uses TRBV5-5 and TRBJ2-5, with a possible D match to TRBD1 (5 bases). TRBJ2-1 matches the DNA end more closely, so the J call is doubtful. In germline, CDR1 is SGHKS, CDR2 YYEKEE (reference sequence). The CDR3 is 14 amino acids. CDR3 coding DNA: TGTGCCAGCAGCCTTAGTGGGGCTTGGAATGAGCAGTTCTTC. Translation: CASSLSGAWNEQFF.

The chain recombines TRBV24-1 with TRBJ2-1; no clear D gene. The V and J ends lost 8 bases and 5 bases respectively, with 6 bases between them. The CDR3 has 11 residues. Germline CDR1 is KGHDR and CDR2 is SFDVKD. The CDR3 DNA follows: TGTGCCACCACTCTAGACAATGAGCAGTTCTTC. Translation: CATTLDNEQFF.

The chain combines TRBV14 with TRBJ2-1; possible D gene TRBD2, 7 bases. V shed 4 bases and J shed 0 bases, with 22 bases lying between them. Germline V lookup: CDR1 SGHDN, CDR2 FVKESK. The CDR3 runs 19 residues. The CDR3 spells CASSPGLGGERGSYNEQFF. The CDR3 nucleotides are TGTGCCAGCAGCCCTGGACTAGGGGGAGAGAGGGGCTCCTACAATGAGCAGTTCTTC.

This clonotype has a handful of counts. DNA for the CDR3: TGCAGCGTTGGGGTGCAGGGGGCTTACGAGCAGTACTTC. It specifies CSVGVQGAYEQYF. The gene calls are TRBV29-1 and TRBJ2-7; 8 bases align to TRBD1. Trimming took 4 bases from V and 4 from J; bases not matched to a gene: 6. The CDR3 has 13 residues. Germline CDR1 SQVTM, CDR2 ANQGSEA.

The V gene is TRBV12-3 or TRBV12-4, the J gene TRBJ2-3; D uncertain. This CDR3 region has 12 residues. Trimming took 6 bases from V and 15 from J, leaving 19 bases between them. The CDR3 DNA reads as TGTGCCAGCAGAGTGACTGCAGATACGGAATATTTT. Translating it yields CASRVTADTEYF.

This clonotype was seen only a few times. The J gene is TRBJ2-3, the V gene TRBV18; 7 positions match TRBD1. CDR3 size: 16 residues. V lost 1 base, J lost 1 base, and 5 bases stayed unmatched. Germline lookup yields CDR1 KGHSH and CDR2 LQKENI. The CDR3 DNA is TGTGCCAGCTCACCACTCCGACAGGGTGGCACAGATACGCAGTATTTT. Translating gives CASSPLRQGGTDTQYF.

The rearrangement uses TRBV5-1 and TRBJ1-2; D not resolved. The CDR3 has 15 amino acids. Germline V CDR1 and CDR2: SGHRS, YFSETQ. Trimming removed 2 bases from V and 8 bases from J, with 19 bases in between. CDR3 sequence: CASSFFMANPFGYTF. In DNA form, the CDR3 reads TGCGCCAGCAGCTTTTTTATGGCTAATCCCTTCGGCTACACCTTC.

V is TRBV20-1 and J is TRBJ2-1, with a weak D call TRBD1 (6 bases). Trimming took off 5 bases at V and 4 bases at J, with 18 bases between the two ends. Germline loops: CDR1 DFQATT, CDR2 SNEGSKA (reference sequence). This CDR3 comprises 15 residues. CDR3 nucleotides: TGCAGTGCTTCCATAATGGACAGCTCTTACAATGAGCAGTTCTTC. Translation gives CSASIMDSSYNEQFF.

DNA for the CDR3: TGTGCCAGCAGCATACAGGGGATGCAGCCCCAGCATTTT. This sequence encodes CASSIQGMQPQHF. This rearrangement joins TRBV7-2 to TRBJ1-5, with TRBD1 matching 7 bases. After removal of 5 bases from V and 7 bases from J, the junction contained 5 bases not matched to a gene. This CDR3 comprises 13 residues. From germline, CDR1 is SGHTA and CDR2 FQGNSA.

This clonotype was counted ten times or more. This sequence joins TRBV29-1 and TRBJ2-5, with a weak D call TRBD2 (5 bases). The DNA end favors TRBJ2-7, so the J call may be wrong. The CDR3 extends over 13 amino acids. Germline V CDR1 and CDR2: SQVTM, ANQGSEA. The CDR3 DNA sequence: TGCAGCGTCATCGCTCGGGGATACTACGAGCAGTACTTC. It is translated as CSVIARGYYEQYF.

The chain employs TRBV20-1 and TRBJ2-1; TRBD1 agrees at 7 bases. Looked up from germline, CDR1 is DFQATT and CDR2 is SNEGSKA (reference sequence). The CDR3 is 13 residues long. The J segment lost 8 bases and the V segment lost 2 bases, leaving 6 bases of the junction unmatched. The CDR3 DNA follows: TGCAGTGCTAGATATGACAGGGTGTATGAGCAGTTCTTC. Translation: CSARYDRVYEQFF.